Listed here is a single T cell receptor (beta chain). Antigen specificity is unknown. PCR was performed using 60 Vbeta and 13 Jbeta primers. As handled by the study authors: Among the unique TCR beta chains that a later analysis counted, about 85 million in all, 9.5 million to 11 million were shared. The protocol was immunoSEQ multiplex PCR, while the TCRdb copy is restricted to in-frame clones and leaves out a portion. That table supplies the V and J calls and clone size; D and trimming were determined from the DNA. The sample holds about 220,000 clones, more than 60% seen once. This sample is drawn from a study of cytomegalovirus exposure and HLA in healthy donors. The study's findings and limits: TRBV6-2, TRBV6-3 and other indistinguishable V segments were excluded. Later on, analysis showed that most CMV-associated TCR beta chains appeared to be HLA-restricted. TCR sequences were mostly rare, though some public TCRs occurred in many donors.

The CDR3 is made up of 16 amino acids. Germline CDR1 PRHDT, CDR2 FYEKMQ (reference sequence). V was clipped by 5 bases and J by 5 bases; unmatched bases: 12. The source material was PBMCs. This sequence was found in a woman aged 25 to 45 in good health and CMV-seronegative. The V call is TRBV13, the J call TRBJ2-5, with TRBD2 matching 9 bases. The CDR3 spells CASSPLGGRAGETQYF. CDR3 DNA: TGTGCCAGCAGCCCCTTAGGCGGGAGGGCCGGTGAGACCCAGTACTTC. Drawing the rest from reference TRBV13 and TRBJ2-5, the complete variable domain is AAGVIQSPRHLIKEKRETATLKCYPIPRHDTVYWYQQGPGQDPQFLISFYEKMQSDKGSIPDRFSAQQFSDYHSELNMSSLELGDSALYFCASSPLGGRAGETQYFGPGTRLLVL.